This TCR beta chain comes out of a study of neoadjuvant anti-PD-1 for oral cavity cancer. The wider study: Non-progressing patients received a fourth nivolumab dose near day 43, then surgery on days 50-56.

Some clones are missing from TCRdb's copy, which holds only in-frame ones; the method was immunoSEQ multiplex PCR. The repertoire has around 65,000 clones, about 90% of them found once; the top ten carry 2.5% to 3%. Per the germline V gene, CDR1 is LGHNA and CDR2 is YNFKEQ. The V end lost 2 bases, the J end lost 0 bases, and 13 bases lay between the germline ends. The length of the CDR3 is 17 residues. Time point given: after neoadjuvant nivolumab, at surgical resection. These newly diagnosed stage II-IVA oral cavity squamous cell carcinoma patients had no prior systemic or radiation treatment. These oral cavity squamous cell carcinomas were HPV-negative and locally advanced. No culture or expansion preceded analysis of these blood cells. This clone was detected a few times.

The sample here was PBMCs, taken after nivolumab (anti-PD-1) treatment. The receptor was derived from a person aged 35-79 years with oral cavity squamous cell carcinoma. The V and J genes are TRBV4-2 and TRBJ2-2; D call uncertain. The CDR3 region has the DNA TGTGCCAGCAGCCAACCTACAGAGAACACGAACACCGGGGAGCTGTTTTTT. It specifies CASSQPTENTNTGELFF.